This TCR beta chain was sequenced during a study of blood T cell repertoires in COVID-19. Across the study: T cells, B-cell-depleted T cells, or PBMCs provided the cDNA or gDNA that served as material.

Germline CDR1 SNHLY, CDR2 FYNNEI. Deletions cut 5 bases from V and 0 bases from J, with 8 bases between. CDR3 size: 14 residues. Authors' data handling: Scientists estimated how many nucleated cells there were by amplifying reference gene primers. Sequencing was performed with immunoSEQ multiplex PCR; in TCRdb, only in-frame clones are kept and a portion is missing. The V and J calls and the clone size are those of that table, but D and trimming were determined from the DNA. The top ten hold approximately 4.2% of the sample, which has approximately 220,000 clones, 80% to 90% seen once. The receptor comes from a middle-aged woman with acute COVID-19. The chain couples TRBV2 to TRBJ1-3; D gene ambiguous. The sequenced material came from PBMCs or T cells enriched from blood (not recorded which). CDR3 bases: TGTGCCAGCAGTTCAGGAATCTCTGGAAACACCATATATTTT. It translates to CASSSGISGNTIYF. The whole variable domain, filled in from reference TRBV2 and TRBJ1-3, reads EPEVTQTPSHQVTQMGQEVILRCVPISNHLYFYWYRQILGQKVEFLVSFYNNEISEKSEIFDDQFSVERPDGSNFTLKIRSTKLEDSAMYFCASSSGISGNTIYFGEGSWLTVV.